This TCR beta chain was observed in a study of T cells in Graves' hyperthyroidism and ophthalmopathy. Study-level findings and limits: The model made its ophthalmopathy prediction, and onset followed a median about 6 months later.

The CDR3 spans 13 residues. Between the trimmed V and J ends, which lost 3 bases and 7 bases, there was a span of 9 bases. CDR1 and CDR2 (germline): LGHNA, YSLEER. As regards this clonotype: No antigen is known for it.

Authors of the study amplified TCR beta CDR3 regions from RNA transcripts. The primer set for the first-round RT-PCR of the TCR CDR3 was HTBI. TCRdb processed the multiplex PCR reads anew with MiXCR; each CDR3 protein has one entry. Of roughly 700,000 distinct CDR3 sequences listed, about 35% are singletons. Newly diagnosed hyperthyroidism, duration under 2 months, in patients aged 18 to 65. Exclusion of patients followed from uncontrolled infection, other autoimmune disease, pregnancy or lactation. This sample holds PBMCs from approximately 9 ml fresh peripheral blood. This clonotype originated in a woman in her thirties or forties with Graves' hyperthyroidism. Sequencing was performed on blood. This chain uses TRBV4-3 with TRBJ2-2; D remains ambiguous. As DNA, the CDR3 is TGCGCCAGCAGCCAGGAAAGACACGGGGAGCTGTTTTTT. Its translation is CASSQERHGELFF.